This entry is about one T cell receptor beta chain. The antigen is undetermined. The data belong to a study of post-analysis software for immune sequencing data. Study-level information: Relapsing-remitting, secondary progressive and progressive-relapsing courses of multiple sclerosis were included.

The library was made from cDNA and included unique molecular identifiers. With roughly 0.85 to 11 million T cells as the source, 540,000 or so cDNA molecules resulted. TCRdb reanalysed the PCR reads using MiXCR and keeps one entry per CDR3 protein. The sample records approximately 570,000 distinct CDR3 sequences, roughly two fifths being singletons. The V end was cut by 4 bases, the J end by 1 base, with 6 bases between. The germline V gene encodes CDR1 SQVTM and CDR2 ANQGSEA. The CDR3 is 12 amino acids. Findings and caveats of the study: Multiple sclerosis patients showed significantly lower normalized Chao1 diversity than controls did. Four or five TRBV segments, TRBV5-6, TRBV5-1 and TRBV20-1 among them, were found more frequent in patients than controls.

This receptor was obtained from a girl aged 10-17 years with multiple sclerosis. The sample taken for sequencing was blood. The chain employs TRBV29-1 and TRBJ2-3; no clear D. CDR3 residues: CSVGGRTDTQYF. CDR3 sequence (DNA): TGCAGCGTTGGCGGACGCACAGATACGCAGTATTTT.